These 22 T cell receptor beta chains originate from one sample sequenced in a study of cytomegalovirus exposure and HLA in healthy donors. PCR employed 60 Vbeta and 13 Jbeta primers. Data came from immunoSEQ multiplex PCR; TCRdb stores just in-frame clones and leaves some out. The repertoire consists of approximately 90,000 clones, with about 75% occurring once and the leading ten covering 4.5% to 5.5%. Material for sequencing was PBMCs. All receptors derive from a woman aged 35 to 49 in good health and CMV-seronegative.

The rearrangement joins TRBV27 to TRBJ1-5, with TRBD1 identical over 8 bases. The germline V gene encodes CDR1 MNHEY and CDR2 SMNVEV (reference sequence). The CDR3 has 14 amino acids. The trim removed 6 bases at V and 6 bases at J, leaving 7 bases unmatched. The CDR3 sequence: CASSLTGVGQPQHF. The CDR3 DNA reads TGTGCCAGCAGCCTGACAGGGGTAGGTCAGCCCCAGCATTTT.

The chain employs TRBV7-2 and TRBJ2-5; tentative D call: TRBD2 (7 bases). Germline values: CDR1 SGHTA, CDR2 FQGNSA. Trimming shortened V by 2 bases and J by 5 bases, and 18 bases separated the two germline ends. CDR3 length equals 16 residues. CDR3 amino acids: CASSLLGGGLGETQYF. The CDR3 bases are TGTGCCAGCAGCTTATTGGGGGGGGGCCTGGGGGAGACCCAGTACTTC.

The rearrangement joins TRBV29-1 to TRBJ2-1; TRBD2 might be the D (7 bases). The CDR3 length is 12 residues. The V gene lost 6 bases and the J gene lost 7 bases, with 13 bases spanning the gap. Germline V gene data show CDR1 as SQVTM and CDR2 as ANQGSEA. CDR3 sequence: CSVHREGNEQFF. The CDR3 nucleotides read TGCAGCGTCCACAGGGAGGGGAATGAGCAGTTCTTC.

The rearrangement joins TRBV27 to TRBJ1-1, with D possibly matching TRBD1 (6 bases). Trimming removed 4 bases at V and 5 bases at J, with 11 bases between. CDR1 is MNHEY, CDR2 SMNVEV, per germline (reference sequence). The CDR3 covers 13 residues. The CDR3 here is CASSWTAVTEAFF. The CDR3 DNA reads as TGTGCCAGCAGTTGGACAGCCGTGACTGAAGCTTTCTTT.

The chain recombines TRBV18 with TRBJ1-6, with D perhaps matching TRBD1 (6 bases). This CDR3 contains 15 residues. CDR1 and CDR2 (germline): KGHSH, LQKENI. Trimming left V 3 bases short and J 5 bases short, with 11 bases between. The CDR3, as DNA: TGTGCCAGCTCACCGCCAGGGGTGAATAATTCACCCCTCCACTTT. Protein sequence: CASSPPGVNNSPLHF.

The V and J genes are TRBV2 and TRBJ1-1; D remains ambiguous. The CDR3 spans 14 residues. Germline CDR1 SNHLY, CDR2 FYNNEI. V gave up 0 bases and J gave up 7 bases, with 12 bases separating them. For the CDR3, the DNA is TGTGCCAGCAGTGAAGCGGAGAGGGTTGGTGAAGCTTTCTTT. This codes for CASSEAERVGEAFF. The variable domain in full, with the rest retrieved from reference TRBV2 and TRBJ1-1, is EPEVTQTPSHQVTQMGQEVILRCVPISNHLYFYWYRQILGQKVEFLVSFYNNEISEKSEIFDDQFSVERPDGSNFTLKIRSTKLEDSAMYFCASSEAERVGEAFFGQGTRLTVV.

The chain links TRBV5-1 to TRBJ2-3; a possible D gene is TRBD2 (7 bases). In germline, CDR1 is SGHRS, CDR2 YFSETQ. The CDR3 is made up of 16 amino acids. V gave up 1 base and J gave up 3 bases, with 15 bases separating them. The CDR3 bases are TGCGCCAGCAGCTTGCAAGCGGGACACGATACAGATACGCAGTATTTT. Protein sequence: CASSLQAGHDTDTQYF.

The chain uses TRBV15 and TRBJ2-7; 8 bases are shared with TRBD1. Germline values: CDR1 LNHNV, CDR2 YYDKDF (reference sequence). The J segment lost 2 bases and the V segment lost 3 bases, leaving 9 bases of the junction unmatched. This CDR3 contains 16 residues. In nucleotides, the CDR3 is TGTGCCACCAGCAGCGGCAGGGGGCTCGCGACCTACGAGCAGTACTTC. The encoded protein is CATSSGRGLATYEQYF.

This chain's CDR3 is CASSTIIVGQGARGAQFF. The CDR3 coding sequence is TGTGCCAGCAGTACGATCATTGTGGGACAGGGCGCCCGGGGTGCGCAGTTCTTC. V and J are TRBV27 and TRBJ2-1; 9 nucleotides line up with TRBD1. This CDR3 is 18 amino acids long. Germline V gene sequence: CDR1 MNHEY, CDR2 SMNVEV (reference sequence). The ends lost 5 bases at V and 12 bases at J; junction bases unmatched: 23.

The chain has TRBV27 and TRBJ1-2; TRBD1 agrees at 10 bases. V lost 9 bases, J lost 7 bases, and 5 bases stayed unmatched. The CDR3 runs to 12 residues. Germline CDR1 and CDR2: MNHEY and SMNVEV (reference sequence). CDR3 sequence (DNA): TGTGCCAGTAGGACAGGGGGATTTGGCTACACCTTC. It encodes CASRTGGFGYTF.

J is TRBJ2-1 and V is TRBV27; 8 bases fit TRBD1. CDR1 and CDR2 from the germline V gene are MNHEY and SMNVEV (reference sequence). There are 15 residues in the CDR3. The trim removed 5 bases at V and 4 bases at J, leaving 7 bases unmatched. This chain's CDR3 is CASSPGQGRYNEQFF. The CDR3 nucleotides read TGTGCCAGCAGTCCCGGACAGGGCAGGTACAATGAGCAGTTCTTC.

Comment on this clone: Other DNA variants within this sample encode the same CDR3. The DNA of the CDR3 is TGTGCCAGCAGTGAATATGGGGGGATGAACACTGAAGCTTTCTTT. It yields the protein CASSEYGGMNTEAFF. V and J are TRBV6-1 and TRBJ1-1, with D tentatively TRBD1 (5 bases). CDR3 length: 15 residues. V was trimmed by 2 bases and J by 0 bases, leaving 10 bases between them. Germline CDR1 reads MNHNS; CDR2 reads SASEGT.

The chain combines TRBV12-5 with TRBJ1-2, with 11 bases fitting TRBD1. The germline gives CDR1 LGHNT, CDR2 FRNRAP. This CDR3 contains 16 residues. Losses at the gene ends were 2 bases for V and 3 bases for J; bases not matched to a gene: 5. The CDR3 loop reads CASGLTRTGGDYGYTF. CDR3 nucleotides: TGTGCTAGTGGTTTGACAAGGACAGGGGGCGACTATGGCTACACCTTC.

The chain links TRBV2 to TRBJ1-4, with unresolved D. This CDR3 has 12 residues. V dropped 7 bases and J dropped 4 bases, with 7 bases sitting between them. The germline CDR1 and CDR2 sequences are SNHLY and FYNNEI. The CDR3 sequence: CASMGVNEKLFF. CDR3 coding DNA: TGTGCCAGCATGGGAGTTAATGAAAAACTGTTTTTT.

The CDR3 DNA sequence: TGTGCCAGCAGCCAAGTCCTGGCAGGGGGCCCTGGGGCCAACGTCCTGACTTTC. Protein product: CASSQVLAGGPGANVLTF. The chain uses TRBV7-2 and TRBJ2-6; 8 nucleotides line up with TRBD1. The CDR3 runs 18 residues. V trimming: 5 bases; J trimming: 2 bases; junction bases outside the gene matches: 11. Germline V gene lookup returns CDR1 SGHTA and CDR2 FQGNSA.

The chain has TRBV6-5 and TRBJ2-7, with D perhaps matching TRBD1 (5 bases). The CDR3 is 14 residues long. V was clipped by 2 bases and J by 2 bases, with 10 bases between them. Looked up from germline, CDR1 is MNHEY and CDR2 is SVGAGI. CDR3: CASSYQQGTYEQYF. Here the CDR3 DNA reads TGTGCCAGCAGTTACCAGCAGGGAACCTACGAGCAGTACTTC.

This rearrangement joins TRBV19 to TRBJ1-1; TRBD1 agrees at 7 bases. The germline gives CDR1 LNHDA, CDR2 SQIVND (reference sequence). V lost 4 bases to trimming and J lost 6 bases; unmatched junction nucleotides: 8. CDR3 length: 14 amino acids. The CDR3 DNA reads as TGTGCCAGTAGTAACTCCCGGGACAGATCTGAAGCTTTCTTT. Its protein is CASSNSRDRSEAFF.

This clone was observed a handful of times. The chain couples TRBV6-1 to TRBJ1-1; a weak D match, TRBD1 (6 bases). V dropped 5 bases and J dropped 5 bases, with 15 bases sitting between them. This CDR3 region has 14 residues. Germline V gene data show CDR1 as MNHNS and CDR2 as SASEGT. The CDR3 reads CASSKQGRGTEAFF. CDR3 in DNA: TGTGCCAGCAGTAAACAGGGAAGGGGAACTGAAGCTTTCTTT.

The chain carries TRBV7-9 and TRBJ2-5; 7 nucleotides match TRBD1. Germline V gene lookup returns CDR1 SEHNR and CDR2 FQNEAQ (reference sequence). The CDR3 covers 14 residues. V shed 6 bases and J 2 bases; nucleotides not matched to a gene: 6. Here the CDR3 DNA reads TGTGCCAGCAGATACGGGACAGCTCAAGAGACCCAGTACTTC. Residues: CASRYGTAQETQYF.

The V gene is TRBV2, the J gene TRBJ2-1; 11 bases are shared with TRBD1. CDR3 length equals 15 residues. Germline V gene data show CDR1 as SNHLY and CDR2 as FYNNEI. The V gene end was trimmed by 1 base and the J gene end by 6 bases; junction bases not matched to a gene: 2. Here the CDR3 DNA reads TGTGCCAGCAGTGAAGAGGGGACAGGGGGCAATGAGCAGTTCTTC. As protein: CASSEEGTGGNEQFF.

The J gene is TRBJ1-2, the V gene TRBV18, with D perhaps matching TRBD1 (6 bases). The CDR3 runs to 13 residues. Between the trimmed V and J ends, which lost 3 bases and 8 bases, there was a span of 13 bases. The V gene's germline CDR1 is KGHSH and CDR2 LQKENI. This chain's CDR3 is CASSPDLTGGYTF. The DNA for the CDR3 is TGTGCCAGCTCACCGGACCTAACAGGGGGCTACACCTTC.

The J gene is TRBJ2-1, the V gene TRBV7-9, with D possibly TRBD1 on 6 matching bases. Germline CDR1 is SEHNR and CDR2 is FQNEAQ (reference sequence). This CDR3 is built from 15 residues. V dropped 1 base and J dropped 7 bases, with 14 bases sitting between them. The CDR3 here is CASSLGDLQGNEQFF. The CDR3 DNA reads TGTGCCAGCAGCTTAGGTGACCTCCAGGGGAATGAGCAGTTCTTC.